One and the same sample provided the 27 T cell receptor beta chains below, sequenced in a study of T-cell memory formation after mild COVID-19. TCRdb reprocessed the 5' RACE reads via MiXCR and lists one record per CDR3 protein. The table has about 340,000 distinct CDR3 sequences, approximately 13% seen once; the top ten hold around 21%. The sequenced sample was PBMCs or a T cell subset sorted from them (not recorded which). These TCRs come from a man between 18 and 35 years old who had mild COVID-19 (a few samples of this study predate the infection). Cell type and time point are not known.

The V and J genes are TRBV20-1 and TRBJ2-3, with D possibly being TRBD2 (6 bases). Germline V gives CDR1 DFQATT, CDR2 SNEGSKA (reference sequence). The V and J ends lost 5 bases and 0 bases respectively, with 18 bases between them. CDR3 length: 16 amino acids. CDR3 protein: CSASGSWSGSTDTQYF. The DNA for the CDR3 is TGCAGTGCTTCCGGGTCGTGGAGCGGGAGCACAGATACGCAGTATTTT.

This clonotype has only a few counts. J is TRBJ1-4 and V is TRBV5-6; TRBD1 aligns across 9 bases. The CDR3 runs to 15 residues. Germline V lookup: CDR1 SGHDT, CDR2 YYEEEE. Losses at the gene ends were 4 bases for V and 6 bases for J; bases not matched to a gene: 7. DNA of the CDR3: TGTGCCAGCAGCCCAGGGACAGGGACGGATGAAAAACTGTTTTTT. Translation gives CASSPGTGTDEKLFF.

This clonotype was counted between two and nine times. The chain recombines TRBV20-1 with TRBJ1-6, with no clear D. Trimming left V 6 bases short and J 14 bases short, with 14 bases between. The length of the CDR3 is 11 residues. Germline lookup yields CDR1 DFQATT and CDR2 SNEGSKA (reference sequence). This chain's CDR3 is CSAVRADSLHF. CDR3 sequence (DNA): TGCAGTGCCGTAAGGGCTGACTCCCTCCACTTT.

There are a few counts of this clonotype. The chain recombines TRBV27 with TRBJ1-6; 9 bases agree with TRBD1. The germline CDR1 and CDR2 sequences are MNHEY and SMNVEV (reference sequence). Trimming cost V 6 bases and J 8 bases; bases outside gene matches: 5. The CDR3 consists of 14 residues. CDR3 bases: TGTGCCAGCAGCCCGGGACAGGGATATTCACCCCTCCACTTT. This encodes CASSPGQGYSPLHF.

The gene calls are TRBV4-2 and TRBJ1-2, with D possibly TRBD1 on 6 matching bases. The CDR3 has 14 amino acids. V was pared by 2 bases and J by 4 bases, with 11 bases between. Looked up from germline, CDR1 is LGHNA and CDR2 is YNFKEQ. CDR3 sequence: CASSQFRTVYGYTF. CDR3 bases: TGTGCCAGCAGCCAATTTCGGACAGTCTATGGCTACACCTTC.

This clonotype came up many times. This chain uses TRBV5-1 with TRBJ2-3; TRBD2 matches 10 bases. The J segment lost 0 bases and the V segment lost 4 bases, leaving 5 bases of the junction unmatched. The CDR3 has 16 amino acids. In germline, CDR1 is SGHRS, CDR2 YFSETQ. CDR3 nucleotide sequence: TGCGCCAGCAGCCCAGGACTAGCGGTGAGCACAGATACGCAGTATTTT. The encoded protein is CASSPGLAVSTDTQYF.

The table lists this clonotype with many counts. The genes are TRBV5-1 and TRBJ2-7; TRBD1 matches at 8 bases. From germline, CDR1 is SGHRS and CDR2 YFSETQ. V gave up 3 bases and J gave up 1 base; unmatched junction bases: 6. The length of the CDR3 is 15 residues. This CDR3 is CASSSGQGYSYEQYF. The CDR3 region has the DNA TGCGCCAGCAGCTCTGGACAGGGATATTCCTACGAGCAGTACTTC.

In DNA form, the CDR3 reads TGCAGCGTTGGCCCAGGGGAAATCTACGAGCAGTACTTC. This gives the protein CSVGPGEIYEQYF. This chain connects TRBV29-1 to TRBJ2-7, with D maybe TRBD1 (6 bases). This CDR3 is built from 13 residues. Trimming cost V 4 bases and J 3 bases, with 13 bases left between them. Germline CDR1 is SQVTM and CDR2 is ANQGSEA.

The rearrangement uses TRBV30 and TRBJ2-6, with TRBD1 identical over 9 bases. The CDR3 is 16 residues long. Germline CDR1 is GTSNPN and CDR2 is SVGIG (reference sequence). The V gene end was trimmed by 4 bases and the J gene end by 0 bases; junction bases not matched to a gene: 4. The CDR3 nucleotides read TGTGCCTGGAAGGGACAGGGAGCCTCTGGGGCCAACGTCCTGACTTTC. Its translation: CAWKGQGASGANVLTF.

This clonotype was seen more than once but under ten times. The rearrangement joins TRBV5-1 to TRBJ2-3; TRBD1 agrees at 10 bases. CDR1 is SGHRS, CDR2 YFSETQ, per germline. Trimming at V came to 0 bases and at J to 5 bases, leaving 6 bases not matched to a gene. CDR3 length equals 16 residues. The DNA of the CDR3 is TGCGCCAGCAGCTTGGTGGCCGGGACAGGGGTAGATACGCAGTATTTT. It translates to CASSLVAGTGVDTQYF. The variable domain in full, completed from reference TRBV5-1 and TRBJ2-3, reads KAGVTQTPRYLIKTRGQQVTLSCSPISGHRSVSWYQQTPGQGLQFLFEYFSETQRNKGNFPGRFSGRQFSNSRSEMNVSTLELGDSALYLCASSLVAGTGVDTQYFGPGTRLTVL.

This clonotype was seen many times. The J gene is TRBJ2-7, the V gene TRBV6-6; 7 bases are shared with TRBD1. The V gene end was trimmed by 5 bases and the J gene end by 7 bases; junction bases not matched to a gene: 2. Germline CDR1 reads MNHNY; CDR2 reads SVGAGI (reference sequence). There are 11 residues in the CDR3. Here the CDR3 DNA reads TGTGCCAGCAGTCCGGACAGGGAGCAGTACTTC. Translated: CASSPDREQYF.

This clonotype was observed many times. The chain joins TRBV7-2 to TRBJ1-2; tentatively, D is TRBD1 (5 bases). The germline V and J ends were trimmed by 5 bases and 6 bases, with 16 bases remaining between them. CDR1 is SGHTA, CDR2 FQGNSA, per germline. This CDR3 spans 14 amino acids. CDR3 DNA sequence: TGTGCCAGCAGCCCCCCCGGCGTGGACAATGGCTACACCTTC. Its translation is CASSPPGVDNGYTF.

This clonotype has a handful of counts. The chain employs TRBV5-4 and TRBJ2-3, with a weak D call TRBD1 (6 bases). This CDR3 comprises 15 residues. Trimming took off 3 bases at V and 4 bases at J, with 15 bases between the two ends. The germline V gene encodes CDR1 SGHNT and CDR2 YYREEE (reference sequence). The CDR3 region has the DNA TGTGCCAGCAGCTACCTGGGGGCTGCGTCAGATACGCAGTATTTT. Translated: CASSYLGAASDTQYF.

This clonotype was counted at least ten times. The chain has TRBV20-1 and TRBJ2-4; D call uncertain. The V and J ends lost 4 bases and 6 bases respectively, with 10 bases between them. The CDR3 has 12 residues. In germline, CDR1 is DFQATT, CDR2 SNEGSKA (reference sequence). Here the CDR3 reads CSANAPGNIQYF. As DNA, the CDR3 is TGCAGTGCTAACGCCCCAGGAAACATTCAGTACTTC.

This clonotype has at least ten counts. The genes are TRBV25-1 and TRBJ2-1; D is uncertain. Germline-derived CDR1 and CDR2 are MGHDK and SYGVNS. This CDR3 has 15 residues. V lost 5 bases and J lost 8, with 19 bases in between. The CDR3 is CASSLDGSLADEQFF. CDR3 in DNA: TGTGCCAGCAGTCTCGACGGGTCTTTGGCCGATGAGCAGTTCTTC.

The chain has TRBV4-1 and TRBJ2-1, with D perhaps matching TRBD2 (6 bases). The length of the CDR3 is 11 residues. Per germline, CDR1 MGHRA and CDR2 YSYEKL. Trimming stripped 5 bases from V and 11 bases from J, with 10 bases between. CDR3 DNA: TGCGCCAGCAGCACGCGGGGTAAGCAGTTCTTC. Amino acid sequence: CASSTRGKQFF.

This clonotype was recorded a few times. The genes are TRBV5-4 and TRBJ1-1, with no clear D. Germline V gene sequence: CDR1 SGHNT, CDR2 YYREEE (reference sequence). Trimming took off 0 bases at V and 3 bases at J, with 6 bases between the two ends. The length of the CDR3 is 13 residues. CDR3 sequence (DNA): TGTGCCAGCAGCTTGGACAGCTACACTGAAGCTTTCTTT. This sequence encodes CASSLDSYTEAFF. The entire variable domain, with the rest obtained from reference TRBV5-4 and TRBJ1-1, is as follows: ETGVTQSPTHLIKTRGQQVTLRCSSQSGHNTVSWYQQALGQGPQFIFQYYREEENGRGNFPPRFSGLQFPNYSSELNVNALELDDSALYLCASSLDSYTEAFFGQGTRLTVV.

This clonotype has more than one count but fewer than ten. The chain employs TRBV19 and TRBJ1-1; possible D gene TRBD1, 6 bases. The CDR3 loop spans 12 amino acids. Germline CDR1 LNHDA, CDR2 SQIVND (reference sequence). V was trimmed by 7 bases and J by 6 bases, leaving 12 bases between them. The CDR3 spells CASIRGGAEAFF. CDR3 bases: TGTGCCAGTATTCGGGGGGGCGCTGAAGCTTTCTTT.

This clonotype was picked up a small number of times. The rearrangement joins TRBV11-2 to TRBJ2-1; 10 bases match TRBD2. Germline CDR1 is SGHAT and CDR2 is FQNNGV. V lost 2 bases to trimming and J lost 7 bases; unmatched junction nucleotides: 5. The length of the CDR3 is 15 residues. In nucleotides, the CDR3 is TGTGCCAGCAGCTTAATAGCGGGGGGCGCAAATGAGCAGTTCTTC. Its protein product is CASSLIAGGANEQFF.

The chain couples TRBV5-4 to TRBJ2-1; 10 bases agree with TRBD1. Germline V gene sequence: CDR1 SGHNT, CDR2 YYREEE (reference sequence). V lost 6 bases, J lost 7 bases, and 4 bases stayed unmatched. The CDR3 extends over 13 amino acids. The CDR3: CASTGQGSNEQFF. The CDR3 DNA follows: TGTGCCAGCACGGGACAGGGGAGTAATGAGCAGTTCTTC. Supplemented by reference TRBV5-4 and TRBJ2-1, the full variable domain reads ETGVTQSPTHLIKTRGQQVTLRCSSQSGHNTVSWYQQALGQGPQFIFQYYREEENGRGNFPPRFSGLQFPNYSSELNVNALELDDSALYLCASTGQGSNEQFFGPGTRLTVL.

This clonotype has just a few counts. The chain uses TRBV24-1 and TRBJ2-3, with D tentatively TRBD1 (7 bases). This CDR3 contains 16 residues. Between the trimmed V and J ends, which lost 0 bases and 6 bases, there was a span of 15 bases. Germline-derived CDR1 and CDR2 are KGHDR and SFDVKD. The CDR3 DNA is TGTGCCACCAGTGATTTGCGACAGGGAGGTCATGATACGCAGTATTTT. Translating it yields CATSDLRQGGHDTQYF.

J is TRBJ2-5 and V is TRBV24-1; the D gene is possibly TRBD2 (5 bases). The CDR3 is 15 amino acids. Trimming pared 0 bases from V and 5 bases from J, leaving 12 bases between. Looked up from germline, CDR1 is KGHDR and CDR2 is SFDVKD. The CDR3 nucleotides read TGTGCCACCAGTGATTTGACGAAGTCGGGGGAGACCCAGTACTTC. Its translation: CATSDLTKSGETQYF.

The CDR3 protein is CASSLEGTGWNEQFF. The CDR3, as DNA: TGCGCCAGCAGCTTGGAAGGGACAGGGTGGAATGAGCAGTTCTTC. The chain recombines TRBV5-1 with TRBJ2-1; 9 nucleotides align to TRBD1. The J segment lost 7 bases and the V segment lost 0 bases, leaving 5 bases of the junction unmatched. The germline CDR1 and CDR2 sequences are SGHRS and YFSETQ. The CDR3 is 15 amino acids.

This clonotype was counted between two and nine times. The J gene is TRBJ1-1, the V gene TRBV12-3 or TRBV12-4; D ambiguous. With 4 bases removed from V and 4 bases from J, the gap between germline ends came to 4 bases. This CDR3 comprises 11 residues. The CDR3 nucleotides read TGTGCCAGCAGTTCTTCCACTGAAGCTTTCTTT. This sequence encodes CASSSSTEAFF.

Comment on this clonotype: At one end, the junction sequence differs from germline, possibly due to a read error. The gene calls are TRBV6-5 and TRBJ1-2; D perhaps matches TRBD1 (5 bases). The CDR3 is 16 residues long. Germline values: CDR1 MNHEY, CDR2 SVGAGI. The CDR3 DNA reads as TGTGCCAGCAGTTACTCTATGGGGGGACCTAATTATGGCTACACCTTC. Its protein product is CASSYSMGGPNYGYTF.

This sequence joins TRBV4-3 and TRBJ1-5; D might be TRBD1 (6 bases). Trimming shortened V by 1 base and J by 0 bases, and 19 bases separated the two germline ends. The CDR3 extends over 19 amino acids. Germline assignment: CDR1 LGHNA and CDR2 YSLEER. CDR3 sequence reads: CASSQAVQGKPDSNQPQHF. CDR3 nucleotides: TGCGCCAGCAGCCAAGCGGTCCAGGGGAAACCCGATAGCAATCAGCCCCAGCATTTT.

This clonotype has more than one count but fewer than ten. This chain joins TRBV7-6 and TRBJ1-6; D is undetermined. Germline V gives CDR1 SGHVS, CDR2 FNYEAQ. The CDR3 covers 16 residues. Trimming removed 5 bases at V and 5 bases at J, with 16 bases between. CDR3 protein: CASSLRAITDNSPLHF. The CDR3 DNA follows: TGTGCCAGCAGCCTAAGGGCTATAACAGATAATTCACCCCTCCACTTT.